This TCR beta chain derives from a study of blood T cell repertoires in COVID-19. Overall study context: The United States, Italy and Spain provided the acute and convalescent COVID-19 samples. PBMCs, B-cell-depleted T cells, or T cells provided the cDNA or gDNA that made up the material.

The germline CDR1 and CDR2 sequences are MNHNS and SASEGT. The CDR3 extends over 15 amino acids. Between the trimmed V and J ends, which lost 1 base and 2 bases, there was a span of 9 bases. Authors' processing steps: Scientists estimated how many nucleated cells there were by amplifying reference gene primers. Method: immunoSEQ multiplex PCR; TCRdb's copy keeps in-frame clones and lacks some. The V and J calls and clone size are taken from that table; D and trimming were inferred from the DNA. The top ten hold less than 9% of the sample, which has about 120,000 clones, 70% to 85% seen once. The receptor was isolated from a man aged 70-80 years with active or convalescent COVID-19. V gene TRBV6-1 combines with J gene TRBJ1-3; no firm D call. Sequencing used peripheral blood. CDR3 sequence (DNA): TGTGCCAGCAGTGAAGGCCTATCCGCTGGAAACACCATATATTTT. Translated: CASSEGLSAGNTIYF.